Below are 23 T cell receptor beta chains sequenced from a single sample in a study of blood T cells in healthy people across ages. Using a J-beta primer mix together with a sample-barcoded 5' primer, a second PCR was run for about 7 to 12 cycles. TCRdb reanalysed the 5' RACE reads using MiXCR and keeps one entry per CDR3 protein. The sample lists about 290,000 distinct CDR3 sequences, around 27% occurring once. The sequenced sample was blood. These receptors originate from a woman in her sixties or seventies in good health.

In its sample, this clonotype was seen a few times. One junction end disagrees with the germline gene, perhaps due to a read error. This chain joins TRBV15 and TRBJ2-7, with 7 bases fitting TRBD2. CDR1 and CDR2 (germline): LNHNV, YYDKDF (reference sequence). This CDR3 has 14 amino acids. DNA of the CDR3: TGTGCCGCCAGCCGGGGGAGGGCTTCCTACGAGCAGTACTTC. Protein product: CAASRGRASYEQYF.

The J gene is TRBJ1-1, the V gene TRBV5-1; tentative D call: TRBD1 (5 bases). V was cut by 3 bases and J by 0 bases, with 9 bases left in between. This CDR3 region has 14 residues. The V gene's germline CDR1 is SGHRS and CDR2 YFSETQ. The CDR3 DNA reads TGCGCCAGCAGCTCGGGACGGATGAACACTGAAGCTTTCTTT. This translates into CASSSGRMNTEAFF.

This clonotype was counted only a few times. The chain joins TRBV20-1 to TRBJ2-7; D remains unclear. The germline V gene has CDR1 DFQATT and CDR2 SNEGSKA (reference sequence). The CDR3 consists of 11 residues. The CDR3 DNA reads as TGCAGGATGATTAGCTCCTACGAGCAGTACTTC. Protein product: CRMISSYEQYF.

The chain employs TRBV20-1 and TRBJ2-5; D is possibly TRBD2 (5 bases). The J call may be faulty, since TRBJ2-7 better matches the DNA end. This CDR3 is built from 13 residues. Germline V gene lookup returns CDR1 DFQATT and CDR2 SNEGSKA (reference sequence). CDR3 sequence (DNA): TGCAGTGCCATAACTAGGGATAAGTTCGAGCAGTACTTC. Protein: CSAITRDKFEQYF.

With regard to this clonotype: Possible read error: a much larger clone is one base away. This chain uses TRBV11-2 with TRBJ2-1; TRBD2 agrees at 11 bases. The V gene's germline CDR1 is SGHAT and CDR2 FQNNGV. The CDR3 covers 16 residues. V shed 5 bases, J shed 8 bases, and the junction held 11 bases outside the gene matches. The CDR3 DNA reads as TGTGCCAGCAGCCCCAGGGGGACTAGCGGTCTCGATGAGCAGTTCTTC. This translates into CASSPRGTSGLDEQFF. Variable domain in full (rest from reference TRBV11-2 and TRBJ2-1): EAGVAQSPRYKIIEKRQSVAFWCNPISGHATLYWYQQILGQGPKLLIQFQNNGVVDDSQLPKDRFSAERLKGVDSTLKIQPAKLEDSAVYLCASSPRGTSGLDEQFFGPGTRLTVL.

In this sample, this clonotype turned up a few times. In DNA, the CDR3 is TGCAGTGCTAGAGCTCCTCCGGCCTACGCGGGAGGGAAAAATGAGCAGTTCTTC. Translation gives CSARAPPAYAGGKNEQFF. The rearrangement uses TRBV20-1 and TRBJ2-1, with 9 bases that match TRBD2. The CDR3 is 18 residues long. Per the germline V gene, CDR1 is DFQATT and CDR2 is SNEGSKA (reference sequence). The V gene end was trimmed by 1 base and the J gene end by 7 bases; junction bases not matched to a gene: 17.

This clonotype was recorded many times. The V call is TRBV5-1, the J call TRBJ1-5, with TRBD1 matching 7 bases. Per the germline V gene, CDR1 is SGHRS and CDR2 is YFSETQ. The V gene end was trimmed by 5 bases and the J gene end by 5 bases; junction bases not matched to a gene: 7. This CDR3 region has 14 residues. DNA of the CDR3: TGCGCCAGCAGTCCGGGACAGAATGATCAGCCCCAGCATTTT. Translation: CASSPGQNDQPQHF.

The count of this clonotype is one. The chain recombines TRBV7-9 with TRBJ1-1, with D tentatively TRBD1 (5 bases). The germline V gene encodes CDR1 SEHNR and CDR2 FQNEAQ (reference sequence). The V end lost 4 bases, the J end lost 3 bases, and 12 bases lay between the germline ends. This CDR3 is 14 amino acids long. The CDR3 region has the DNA TGTGCCAGCAGCTCAGAGTGGGGGGACACTGAAGCTTTCTTT. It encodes CASSSEWGDTEAFF.

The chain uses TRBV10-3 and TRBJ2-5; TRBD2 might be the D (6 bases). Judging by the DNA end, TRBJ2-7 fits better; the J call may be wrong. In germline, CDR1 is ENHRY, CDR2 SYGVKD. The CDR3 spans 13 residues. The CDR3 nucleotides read TGTGCCATCAGTGCGGGGGTACTTTACGAGCAGTACTTC. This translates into CAISAGVLYEQYF.

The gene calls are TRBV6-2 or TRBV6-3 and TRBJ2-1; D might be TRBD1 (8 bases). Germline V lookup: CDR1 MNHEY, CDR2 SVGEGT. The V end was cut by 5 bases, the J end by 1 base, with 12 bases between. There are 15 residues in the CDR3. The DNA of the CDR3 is TGTGCCAGCAGTCAACAGGGGGGGTCCTACAATGAGCAGTTCTTC. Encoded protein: CASSQQGGSYNEQFF.

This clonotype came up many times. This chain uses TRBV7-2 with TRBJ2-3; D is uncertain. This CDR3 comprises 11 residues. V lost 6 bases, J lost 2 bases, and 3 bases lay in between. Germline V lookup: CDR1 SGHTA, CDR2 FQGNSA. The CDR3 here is CASSNTDTQYF. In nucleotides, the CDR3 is TGTGCCAGCAGTAACACAGATACGCAGTATTTT. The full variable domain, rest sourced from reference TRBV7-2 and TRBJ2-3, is GAGVSQSPSNKVTEKGKDVELRCDPISGHTALYWYRQSLGQGLEFLIYFQGNSAPDKSGLPSDRFSAERTGGSVSTLTIQRTQQEDSAVYLCASSNTDTQYFGPGTRLTVL.

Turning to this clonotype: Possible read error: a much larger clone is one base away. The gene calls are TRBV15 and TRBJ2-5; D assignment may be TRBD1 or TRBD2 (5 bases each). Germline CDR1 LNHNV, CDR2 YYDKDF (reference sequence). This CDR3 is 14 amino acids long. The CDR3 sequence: CATSPRGYQETQHF. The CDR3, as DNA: TGTGCCACCAGCCCGAGGGGTTATCAAGAGACCCAGCACTTC. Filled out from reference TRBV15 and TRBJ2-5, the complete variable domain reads DAMVIQNPRYQVTQFGKPVTLSCSQTLNHNVMYWYQQKSSQAPKLLFHYYDKDFNNEADTPDNFQSRRPNTSFCFLDIRSPGLGDTAMYLCATSPRGYQETQHFGPGTRLLVL.

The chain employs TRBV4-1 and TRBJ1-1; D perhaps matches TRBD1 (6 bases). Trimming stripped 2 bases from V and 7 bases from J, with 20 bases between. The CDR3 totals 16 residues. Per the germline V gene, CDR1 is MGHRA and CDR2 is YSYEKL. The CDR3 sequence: CASSQLRTERADEAFF. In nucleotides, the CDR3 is TGCGCCAGCAGCCAACTAAGGACAGAACGCGCCGATGAAGCTTTCTTT.

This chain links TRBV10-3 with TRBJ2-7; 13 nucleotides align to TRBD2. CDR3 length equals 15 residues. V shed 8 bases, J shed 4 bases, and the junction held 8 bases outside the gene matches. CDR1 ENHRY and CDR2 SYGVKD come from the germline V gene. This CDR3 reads CAIAKGTSGIYEQYF. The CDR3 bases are TGTGCCATCGCGAAAGGGACTAGCGGGATTTACGAGCAGTACTTC.

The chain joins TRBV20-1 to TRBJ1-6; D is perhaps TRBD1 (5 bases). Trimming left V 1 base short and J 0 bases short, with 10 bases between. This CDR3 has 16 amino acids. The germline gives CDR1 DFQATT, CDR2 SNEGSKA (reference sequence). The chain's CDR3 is CSARAPDSSYNSPLHF. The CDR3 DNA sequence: TGCAGTGCTAGAGCTCCTGACAGCTCCTATAATTCACCCCTCCACTTT.

The CDR3 loop is CASSEPGSRDIQYF. In DNA, the CDR3 is TGTGCCAGCAGCGAACCAGGGAGTAGAGACATTCAGTACTTC. This rearrangement joins TRBV25-1 to TRBJ2-4; D could derive from TRBD1 or TRBD2 (5 bases each). In germline, CDR1 is MGHDK, CDR2 SYGVNS. The CDR3 is 14 amino acids. The germline V and J ends were trimmed by 6 bases and 8 bases, with 17 bases remaining between them.

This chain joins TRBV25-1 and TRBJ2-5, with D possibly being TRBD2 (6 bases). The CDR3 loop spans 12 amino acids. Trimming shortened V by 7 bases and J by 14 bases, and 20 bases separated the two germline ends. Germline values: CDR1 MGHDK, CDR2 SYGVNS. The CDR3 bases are TGTGCCAGCACCAGGAGGGACGTCGGCAACTACTTC. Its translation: CASTRRDVGNYF.

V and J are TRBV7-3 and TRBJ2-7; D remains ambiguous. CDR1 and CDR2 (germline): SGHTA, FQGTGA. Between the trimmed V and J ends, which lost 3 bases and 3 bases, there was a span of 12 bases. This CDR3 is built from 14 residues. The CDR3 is CASSLTPSSYEQYF. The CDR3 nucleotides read TGTGCCAGCAGCTTGACCCCTTCTAGCTACGAGCAGTACTTC.

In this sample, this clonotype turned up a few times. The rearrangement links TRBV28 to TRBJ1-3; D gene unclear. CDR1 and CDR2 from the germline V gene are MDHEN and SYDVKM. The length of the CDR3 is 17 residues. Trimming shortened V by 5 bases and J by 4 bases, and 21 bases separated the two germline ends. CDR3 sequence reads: CASSPGLDPVWGNTIYF. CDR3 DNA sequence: TGTGCCAGCAGTCCCGGGCTCGACCCGGTATGGGGAAACACCATATATTTT.

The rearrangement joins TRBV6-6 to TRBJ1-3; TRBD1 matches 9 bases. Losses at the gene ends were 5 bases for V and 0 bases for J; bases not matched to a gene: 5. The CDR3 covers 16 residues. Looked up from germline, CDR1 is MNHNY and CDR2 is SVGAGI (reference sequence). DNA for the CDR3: TGTGCCAGCAGTCGGGGACAGGGTTACTCTGGAAACACCATATATTTT. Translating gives CASSRGQGYSGNTIYF.

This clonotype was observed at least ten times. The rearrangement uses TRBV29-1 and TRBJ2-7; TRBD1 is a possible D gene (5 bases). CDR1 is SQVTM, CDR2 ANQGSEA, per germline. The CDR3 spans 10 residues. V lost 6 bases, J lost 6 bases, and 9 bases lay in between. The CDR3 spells CSVGQPEQYF. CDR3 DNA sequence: TGCAGCGTAGGACAACCCGAGCAGTACTTC.

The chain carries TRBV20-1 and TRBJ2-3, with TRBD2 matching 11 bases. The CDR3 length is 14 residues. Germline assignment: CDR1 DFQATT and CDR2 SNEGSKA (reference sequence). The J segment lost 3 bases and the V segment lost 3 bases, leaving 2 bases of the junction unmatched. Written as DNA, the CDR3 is TGCAGTGCTAGTAGCGGGGGGGTGACAGATACGCAGTATTTT. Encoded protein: CSASSGGVTDTQYF.

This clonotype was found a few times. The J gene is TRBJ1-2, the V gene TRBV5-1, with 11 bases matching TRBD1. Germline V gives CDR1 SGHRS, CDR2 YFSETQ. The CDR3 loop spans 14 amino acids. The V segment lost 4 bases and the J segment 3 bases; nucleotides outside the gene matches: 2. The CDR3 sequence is CASSPGQGDYGYTF. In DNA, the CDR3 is TGCGCCAGCAGCCCGGGACAGGGGGACTATGGCTACACCTTC.